This T cell receptor (beta chain) came from a study of blood T cell repertoires in COVID-19. Looking at the study overall: Sample material is recorded as cDNA or gDNA derived from T cells, B-cell-depleted T cells, or PBMCs.

Per the original data handling: Reference gene primer amplification in the assay estimated nucleated cell counts. Produced via immunoSEQ multiplex PCR; TCRdb's table is partial and in-frame only. The DNA gave D and trimming, while V, J and clone size come from that table. The sample has around 220,000 clones, about 90% seen once. This TCR was recovered from a woman under 30 who had recovered from COVID-19. The material sequenced was PBMCs or T cells enriched from blood (not recorded which).

DNA for the CDR3: TGTGCCATCAGTGTACAGGAGAACACCGGGGAGCTGTTTTTT. It encodes CAISVQENTGELFF. The chain uses TRBV10-3 and TRBJ2-2; possibly TRBD1 for D (5 bases). CDR1 and CDR2 from the germline V gene are ENHRY and SYGVKD. V shed 4 bases and J shed 1 base, with 7 bases lying between them. The CDR3 totals 14 residues.